This T cell receptor (beta chain) emerged from a study of immune heterogeneity within non-small cell lung tumors. TCR beta CDR3 amplification used multiplex PCR with 32 V and 13 J primers. In TCRdb, the multiplex PCR reads were re-called with MiXCR into one record per CDR3 protein. The sample holds fewer than 25,000 distinct CDR3 sequences, 25% to 30% seen once. Template came from bulk tumor genomic DNA, at 600 ng per sample. The authors collected several far-apart biopsies from each primary tumor during surgery. Their non-small cell lung cancer was newly diagnosed and untreated, and the patients underwent curative surgery. The donors were patients with newly diagnosed non-small cell lung cancer undergoing curative-intent surgery. CDR3 size: 13 residues. Germline V CDR1 and CDR2: LNHDA, SQIVND (reference sequence). Trimming stripped 5 bases from V and 3 bases from J, with 10 bases between. Study results and caveats: Identical dominant CDR3 beta clonotypes recurred across tumor sites within a patient, alongside site-unique high-frequency clones.

In this sample, this clonotype turned up a few times. Its target is unknown. Input material: lung tumor tissue. The receptor was derived from a man in his forties with non-small cell lung cancer. The chain joins TRBV19 to TRBJ1-1; D might be TRBD1 (5 bases). The CDR3 spells CASSLGGDTEAFF. CDR3 coding DNA: TGTGCCAGTAGTTTGGGGGGGGACACTGAAGCTTTCTTT.